Below, 30 T cell receptor beta chains from the same sample are listed, as sequenced in a study of CD8 T cells in Susac syndrome. An input of roughly 0.5 to 1 ug of RNA was subjected to reverse transcription using random hexamers. TCRdb re-called the immunoSEQ multiplex PCR reads through MiXCR, storing one row per CDR3 protein. This table holds about 100,000 distinct CDR3 sequences, approximately 92% found once. Sequenced sample: CD8+ T cells from PBMCs. These receptors all come from a human donor in good health.

This chain joins TRBV7-2 and TRBJ1-3; D remains unclear. Germline CDR1 SGHTA, CDR2 FQGNSA. V lost 9 bases and J 5 bases, leaving 14 bases between the germline ends. The CDR3 is 13 residues long. The CDR3 reads CASGPSFRNTIYF. Here the CDR3 DNA reads TGTGCCAGTGGACCCAGTTTTCGAAACACCATATATTTT.

The chain is built from TRBV13 and TRBJ1-2; D is perhaps TRBD1 (6 bases). CDR3 length: 14 amino acids. Trimming pared 5 bases from V and 1 base from J, leaving 11 bases between. CDR1 is PRHDT and CDR2 is FYEKMQ in the germline V gene (reference sequence). In nucleotides, the CDR3 is TGTGCCAGCAGCCCTGGACAGAGTAACTATGGCTACACCTTC. Encoded protein: CASSPGQSNYGYTF.

The V call is TRBV5-4, the J call TRBJ2-7, with D uncertain. The V gene lost 3 bases and the J gene lost 2 bases, with 9 bases spanning the gap. CDR1 and CDR2 from the germline V gene are SGHNT and YYREEE (reference sequence). The CDR3 extends over 13 amino acids. The DNA of the CDR3 is TGTGCCAGCAGCTGGGATCTAGCCTACGAGCAGTACTTC. Translating gives CASSWDLAYEQYF. Full variable domain (missing parts from reference TRBV5-4 and TRBJ2-7): ETGVTQSPTHLIKTRGQQVTLRCSSQSGHNTVSWYQQALGQGPQFIFQYYREEENGRGNFPPRFSGLQFPNYSSELNVNALELDDSALYLCASSWDLAYEQYFGPGTRLTVT.

The sample holds a few counts of this clonotype. The chain employs TRBV29-1 and TRBJ2-2, with 9 bases lining up with TRBD1. Unmatched junction bases numbered 0, after V lost 4 bases and J lost 0 bases. The CDR3 loop spans 14 amino acids. CDR1 and CDR2 (germline): SQVTM, ANQGSEA. CDR3: CSVGTGANTGELFF. DNA for the CDR3: TGCAGCGTTGGGACAGGGGCGAACACCGGGGAGCTGTTTTTT.

This chain joins TRBV3-1 and TRBJ2-3; 8 positions match TRBD2. The germline V gene encodes CDR1 LGHDT and CDR2 YNNKEL (reference sequence). Trimming removed 0 bases from V and 3 bases from J; junction bases left unmatched: 5. This CDR3 region has 16 residues. CDR3 in amino acids: CASSQDPGGLTDTQYF. CDR3 in DNA: TGTGCCAGCAGCCAAGATCCGGGGGGGCTGACAGATACGCAGTATTTT.

The chain uses TRBV5-1 and TRBJ2-3; 8 nucleotides align to TRBD1. CDR3 size: 16 residues. Germline V gives CDR1 SGHRS, CDR2 YFSETQ. V dropped 4 bases and J dropped 1; count of bases not matched to a gene: 8. In DNA form, the CDR3 reads TGCGCCAGCAGCGGGATGACAGGGGAGGGCACAGATACGCAGTATTTT. Translating gives CASSGMTGEGTDTQYF.

This chain uses TRBV4-1 with TRBJ2-5, with 11 nucleotides matching TRBD1. The germline V gene has CDR1 MGHRA and CDR2 YSYEKL. The CDR3 loop spans 13 amino acids. The V and J ends lost 8 bases and 5 bases, in that order; junction bases with no gene match: 4. CDR3 sequence reads: CASGQGAEETQYF. DNA for the CDR3: TGCGCCAGCGGACAGGGGGCTGAGGAGACCCAGTACTTC.

The V gene is TRBV5-4, the J gene TRBJ2-7; 9 bases are shared with TRBD1. This CDR3 region has 16 residues. Germline-derived CDR1 and CDR2 are SGHNT and YYREEE (reference sequence). With 4 bases clipped from V and 6 bases from J, the junction kept 14 bases outside the gene matches. CDR3 residues: CASSIQAGQGSPEQYF. The DNA for the CDR3 is TGTGCCAGCAGCATTCAAGCGGGACAGGGCTCACCCGAGCAGTACTTC.

The V and J genes are TRBV27 and TRBJ1-3; D remains unclear. This CDR3 is built from 16 residues. The germline V and J ends were trimmed by 5 bases and 0 bases, with 14 bases remaining between them. Germline CDR1 and CDR2: MNHEY and SMNVEV (reference sequence). The CDR3 sequence: CASSQSVFDSGNTIYF. The CDR3 DNA sequence: TGTGCCAGCAGTCAATCCGTCTTCGACTCTGGAAACACCATATATTTT.

The chain carries TRBV20-1 and TRBJ1-2; D is undetermined. CDR3 size: 13 residues. Trimming took 5 bases from V and 5 from J, leaving 15 bases between them. Looked up from germline, CDR1 is DFQATT and CDR2 is SNEGSKA (reference sequence). The CDR3 DNA follows: TGCAGTGCTTCGCCCCGTGCCATTTATGGCTACACCTTC. Protein product: CSASPRAIYGYTF.

This sequence joins TRBV6-6 and TRBJ1-2, with no clear D. There are 14 residues in the CDR3. Germline loops: CDR1 MNHNY, CDR2 SVGAGI (reference sequence). Trimming left V 5 bases short and J 3 bases short, with 13 bases between. The CDR3 reads CASSKETEYYGYTF. The CDR3, as DNA: TGTGCCAGCAGTAAGGAAACGGAGTACTATGGCTACACCTTC.

The CDR3 reads CASSQKGAIDGYTF. CDR3 coding DNA: TGTGCCAGTAGTCAAAAGGGGGCAATAGATGGCTACACCTTC. V is TRBV19 and J is TRBJ1-2, with 7 positions matching TRBD1. Germline V gene lookup returns CDR1 LNHDA and CDR2 SQIVND (reference sequence). The CDR3 is made up of 14 amino acids. Unmatched junction bases numbered 9, after V lost 5 bases and J lost 6 bases.

V usage is TRBV4-1 and J usage is TRBJ2-3, with D perhaps matching TRBD2 (5 bases). The CDR3 runs 17 residues. The V gene's germline CDR1 is MGHRA and CDR2 YSYEKL. The V gene lost 1 base and the J gene lost 1 base, with 15 bases spanning the gap. Here the CDR3 reads CASSQGIFEEGTDTQYF. The CDR3 DNA reads TGCGCCAGCAGCCAAGGAATTTTTGAGGAGGGCACAGATACGCAGTATTTT.

This rearrangement joins TRBV7-2 to TRBJ1-6, with D unresolved. Germline CDR1 reads SGHTA; CDR2 reads FQGNSA. Trimming removed 5 bases at V and 13 bases at J, with 12 bases between. The CDR3 consists of 12 residues. The CDR3: CASSPPNSPLHF. CDR3 nucleotides: TGTGCCAGCAGCCCTCCTAACTCCCCCCTCCACTTT.

V gene TRBV6-1 combines with J gene TRBJ2-6, with a weak D call TRBD2 (6 bases). The V gene lost 6 bases and the J gene lost 0 bases, with 15 bases spanning the gap. This CDR3 is built from 17 residues. The germline gives CDR1 MNHNS, CDR2 SASEGT. The CDR3 DNA follows: TGTGCCAGCAGGGGAGGAGGGACCTCCTCTGGGGCCAACGTCCTGACTTTC. It specifies CASRGGGTSSGANVLTF.

CDR3 sequence (DNA): TGTGCCATTGGGGGACGGCCGCGGCGAGGTGGGGCCAACGTCCTGACTTTC. It specifies CAIGGRPRRGGANVLTF. The chain links TRBV2 to TRBJ2-6, with D possibly being TRBD1 or TRBD2 (5 bases each). Trimming cost V 10 bases and J 3 bases, with 22 bases left between them. CDR3 length equals 17 residues. Germline V CDR1 and CDR2: SNHLY, FYNNEI.

This clonotype was observed once. V is TRBV29-1 and J is TRBJ2-2, with a weak D call TRBD1 (5 bases). There are 14 residues in the CDR3. From germline, CDR1 is SQVTM and CDR2 ANQGSEA. Trimming pared 3 bases from V and 4 bases from J, leaving 12 bases between. The CDR3 sequence is CSVDLQGVTGELFF. As DNA, the CDR3 is TGCAGCGTTGATCTTCAAGGGGTCACCGGGGAGCTGTTTTTT.

V and J are TRBV29-1 and TRBJ2-5, with unresolved D. The germline V and J ends were trimmed by 6 bases and 5 bases, with 19 bases remaining between them. This CDR3 has 14 amino acids. CDR1 is SQVTM and CDR2 is ANQGSEA in the germline V gene. CDR3 residues: CSVTPLKGEETQYF. DNA of the CDR3: TGCAGCGTAACCCCGTTAAAGGGTGAGGAGACCCAGTACTTC.

The J gene is TRBJ1-1, the V gene TRBV18; TRBD1 matches at 7 bases. The CDR3 contains 14 residues. V lost 3 bases to trimming and J lost 0 bases; unmatched junction nucleotides: 1. Looked up from germline, CDR1 is KGHSH and CDR2 is LQKENI. The DNA for the CDR3 is TGTGCCAGCTCACCGGGGACAGTGAACACTGAAGCTTTCTTT. The encoded protein is CASSPGTVNTEAFF.

The chain links TRBV19 to TRBJ1-1; a possible D gene is TRBD1 (5 bases). Germline CDR1 LNHDA, CDR2 SQIVND (reference sequence). V was clipped by 3 bases and J by 1 base, with 9 bases between them. There are 14 residues in the CDR3. The chain's CDR3 is CASSIGAGNTEAFF. DNA of the CDR3: TGTGCCAGTAGTATCGGGGCAGGGAACACTGAAGCTTTCTTT. The whole variable domain, filled in from reference TRBV19 and TRBJ1-1, reads DGGITQSPKYLFRKEGQNVTLSCEQNLNHDAMYWYRQDPGQGLRLIYYSQIVNDFQKGDIAEGYSVSREKKESFPLTVTSAQKNPTAFYLCASSIGAGNTEAFFGQGTRLTVV.

V and J are TRBV5-1 and TRBJ1-2; D may be TRBD1 (5 bases). There are 16 residues in the CDR3. The ends were cut back, 3 bases at V and 5 bases at J, with 20 bases in the middle. Germline values: CDR1 SGHRS, CDR2 YFSETQ. DNA of the CDR3: TGCGCCAGCAGCTGGTACACGGGACCCGGACGGTATGGCTACACCTTC. Its translation is CASSWYTGPGRYGYTF.

The CDR3: CASLAEGYLQETQYF. The CDR3 coding sequence is TGTGCCAGTCTCGCCGAAGGGTACCTTCAAGAGACCCAGTACTTC. The rearrangement joins TRBV28 to TRBJ2-5; D gene unclear. Trimming removed 9 bases from V and 2 bases from J, with 19 bases in between. The CDR3 totals 15 residues. CDR1 is MDHEN and CDR2 is SYDVKM in the germline V gene.

This chain connects TRBV3-1 to TRBJ2-1; TRBD1 might be the D (6 bases). The CDR3 is 16 amino acids. V was cut by 0 bases and J by 5 bases, with 14 bases left in between. CDR1 LGHDT and CDR2 YNNKEL come from the germline V gene (reference sequence). CDR3 sequence reads: CASSQEQGRRHNEQFF. The CDR3 DNA sequence: TGTGCCAGCAGCCAAGAACAGGGTAGAAGACACAATGAGCAGTTCTTC.

The chain has TRBV5-6 and TRBJ2-7; possibly TRBD1 or TRBD2 for D (5 bases each). Germline CDR1 reads SGHDT; CDR2 reads YYEEEE. V was cut by 3 bases and J by 0 bases, with 16 bases left in between. The CDR3 has 16 residues. Here the CDR3 DNA reads TGTGCCAGCAGCTCGATCCGGGGCCTTAGCTCCTACGAGCAGTACTTC. Translation: CASSSIRGLSSYEQYF.

The chain is built from TRBV4-1 and TRBJ2-6; TRBD1 agrees at 10 bases. This CDR3 region has 20 residues. The J segment lost 3 bases and the V segment lost 1 base, leaving 12 bases of the junction unmatched. Germline loops: CDR1 MGHRA, CDR2 YSYEKL. The CDR3 loop is CASSQVLGQGLYSGANVLTF. The CDR3 DNA reads as TGCGCCAGCAGCCAAGTTCTGGGACAGGGGTTATATAGTGGGGCCAACGTCCTGACTTTC.

This clonotype showed up just a few times. This chain connects TRBV12-3 or TRBV12-4 to TRBJ2-7; unclear D gene. The length of the CDR3 is 15 residues. The V end lost 3 bases, the J end lost 0 bases, and 12 bases lay between the germline ends. The CDR3 reads CASSFGSSSSYEQYF. The CDR3 nucleotides read TGTGCCAGCAGTTTTGGGTCAAGCAGCTCCTACGAGCAGTACTTC.

The chain uses TRBV9 and TRBJ2-5; D might be TRBD2 (5 bases). Germline CDR1 is SGDLS and CDR2 is YYNGEE. Trimming took 4 bases from V and 1 from J, leaving 14 bases between them. The CDR3 runs to 15 residues. As DNA, the CDR3 is TGTGCCAGCAGCCCGGAGGACCGGGCCCAAGAGACCCAGTACTTC. It yields the protein CASSPEDRAQETQYF.

The genes are TRBV20-1 and TRBJ2-7, with D perhaps being TRBD1 or TRBD2 (5 bases each). From germline, CDR1 is DFQATT and CDR2 SNEGSKA (reference sequence). The CDR3 has 12 residues. The germline V and J ends were trimmed by 5 bases and 3 bases, with 11 bases remaining between them. CDR3 residues: CSASWGFYEQYF. CDR3 nucleotide sequence: TGCAGTGCTTCGTGGGGGTTCTACGAGCAGTACTTC.

This rearrangement joins TRBV2 to TRBJ2-7; 7 bases are a match to TRBD2. CDR3 length equals 13 residues. The V and J ends lost 6 bases and 4 bases, in that order; junction bases with no gene match: 6. From germline, CDR1 is SNHLY and CDR2 FYNNEI. The CDR3 loop is CASSGGTEYEQYF. CDR3 DNA sequence: TGTGCCAGCAGCGGGGGGACTGAATACGAGCAGTACTTC.

The rearrangement uses TRBV4-1 and TRBJ2-7; 7 bases align to TRBD1. The V gene end was trimmed by 5 bases and the J gene end by 0 bases; junction bases not matched to a gene: 10. The CDR3 covers 16 residues. CDR1 and CDR2 (germline): MGHRA, YSYEKL. DNA of the CDR3: TGCGCCAGCAGCAATAGTCCTGGGACAGCCTCCTACGAGCAGTACTTC. As protein: CASSNSPGTASYEQYF.